Reported below is one T cell receptor (beta chain). Trimming took 0 bases from V and 3 from J, leaving 12 bases between them. The CDR3 is 15 residues long. CDR1 and CDR2 from the germline V gene are LGHNA and YSLEER. This sample is drawn from a study of cytotoxic CD8 clonotypes in ibrutinib-treated CLL. The assay was immunoSEQ multiplex PCR, and TCRdb's table has in-frame clones only and misses some. The sample contains hundreds of thousands of clones, about three quarters of which appear only once. Here the sequenced sample was PBMCs, taken after 12 months of ibrutinib treatment. The V call is TRBV4-3, the J call TRBJ2-7; D uncertain. The TCR originated in a human donor with chronic lymphocytic leukemia. CDR3 protein: CASSQDTSRFYEQYF. The CDR3 DNA is TGCGCCAGCAGCCAAGATACATCGAGGTTCTACGAGCAGTACTTC.